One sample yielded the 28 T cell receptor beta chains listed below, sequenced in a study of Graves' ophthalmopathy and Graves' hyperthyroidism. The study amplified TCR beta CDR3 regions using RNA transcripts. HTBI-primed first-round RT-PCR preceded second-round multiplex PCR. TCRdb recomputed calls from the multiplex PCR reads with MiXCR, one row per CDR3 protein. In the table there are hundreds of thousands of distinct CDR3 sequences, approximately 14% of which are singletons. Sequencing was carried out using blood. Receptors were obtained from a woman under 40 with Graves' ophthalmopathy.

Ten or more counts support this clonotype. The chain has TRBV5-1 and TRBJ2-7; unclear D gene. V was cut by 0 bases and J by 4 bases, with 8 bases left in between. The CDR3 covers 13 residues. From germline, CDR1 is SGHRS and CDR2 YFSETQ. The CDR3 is CASSLAPSYEQYF. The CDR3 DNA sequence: TGCGCCAGCAGCTTGGCCCCGTCATACGAGCAGTACTTC.

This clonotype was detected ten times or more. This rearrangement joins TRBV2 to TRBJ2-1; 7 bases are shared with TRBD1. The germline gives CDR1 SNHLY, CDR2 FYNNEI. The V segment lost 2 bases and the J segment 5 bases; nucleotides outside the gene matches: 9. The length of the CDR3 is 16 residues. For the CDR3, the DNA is TGTGCCAGCAGTGAAAATTCGATGACAGGGCACAATGAGCAGTTCTTC. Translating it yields CASSENSMTGHNEQFF.

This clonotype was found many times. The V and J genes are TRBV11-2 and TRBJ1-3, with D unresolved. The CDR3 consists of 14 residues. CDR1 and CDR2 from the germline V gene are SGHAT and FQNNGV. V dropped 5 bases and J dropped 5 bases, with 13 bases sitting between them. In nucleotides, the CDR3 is TGTGCCAGCAGCCAGCGGGGAGGCCGAAACACCATATATTTT. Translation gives CASSQRGGRNTIYF.

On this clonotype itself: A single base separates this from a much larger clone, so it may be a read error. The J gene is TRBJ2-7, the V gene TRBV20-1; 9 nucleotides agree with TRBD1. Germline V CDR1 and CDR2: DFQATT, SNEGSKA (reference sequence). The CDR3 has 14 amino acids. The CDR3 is CSPRQGEKVHEQYF. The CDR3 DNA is TGCAGTCCTAGACAGGGGGAAAAAGTCCACGAGCAGTACTTC.

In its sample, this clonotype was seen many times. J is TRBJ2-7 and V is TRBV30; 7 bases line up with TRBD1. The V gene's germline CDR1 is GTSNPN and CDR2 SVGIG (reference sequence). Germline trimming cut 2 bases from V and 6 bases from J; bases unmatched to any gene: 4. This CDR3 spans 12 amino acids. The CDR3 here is CAWSPTGPEQYF. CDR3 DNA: TGTGCCTGGAGTCCGACAGGGCCCGAGCAGTACTTC.

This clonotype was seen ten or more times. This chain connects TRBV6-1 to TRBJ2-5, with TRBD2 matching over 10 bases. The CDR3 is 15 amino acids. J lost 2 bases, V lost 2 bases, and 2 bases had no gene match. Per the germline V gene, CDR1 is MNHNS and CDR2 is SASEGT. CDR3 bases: TGTGCCAGCAGTGAACGAGCGGGGGGGCAAGAGACCCAGTACTTC. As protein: CASSERAGGQETQYF.

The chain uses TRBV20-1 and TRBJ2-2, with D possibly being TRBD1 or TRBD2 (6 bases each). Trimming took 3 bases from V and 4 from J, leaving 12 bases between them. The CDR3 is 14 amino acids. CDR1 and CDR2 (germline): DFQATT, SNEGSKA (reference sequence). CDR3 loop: CSASRGAVTGELFF. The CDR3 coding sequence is TGCAGTGCTAGTAGGGGGGCGGTCACCGGGGAGCTGTTTTTT.

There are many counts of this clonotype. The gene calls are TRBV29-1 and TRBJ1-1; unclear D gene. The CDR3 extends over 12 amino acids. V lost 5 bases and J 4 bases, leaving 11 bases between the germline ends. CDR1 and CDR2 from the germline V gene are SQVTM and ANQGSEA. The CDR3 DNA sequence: TGCAGCGTTAACGTAAGGGTCACTGAAGCTTTCTTT. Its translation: CSVNVRVTEAFF.

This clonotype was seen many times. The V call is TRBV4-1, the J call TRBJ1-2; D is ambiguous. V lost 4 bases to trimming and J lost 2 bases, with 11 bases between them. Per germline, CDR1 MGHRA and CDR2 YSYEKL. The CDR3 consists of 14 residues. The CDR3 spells CASSLTDGNYGYTF. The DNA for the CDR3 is TGCGCCAGCAGCCTGACCGATGGCAACTATGGCTACACCTTC.

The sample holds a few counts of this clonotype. CDR3 coding DNA: TGTGCCAGCTCACCACCGACCTGGGACACCCGCAGGCGACTTGGCACTGAAGCTTTCTTT. Translating gives CASSPPTWDTRRRLGTEAFF. V gene TRBV18 combines with J gene TRBJ1-1, with D possibly being TRBD1 (6 bases). Trimming pared 0 bases from V and 4 bases from J, leaving 27 bases between. Germline V lookup: CDR1 KGHSH, CDR2 LQKENI. This CDR3 comprises 20 residues.

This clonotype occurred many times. The CDR3 region is CSVGLRDSREGEQYF. The DNA for the CDR3 is TGCAGCGTTGGGCTCCGGGACTCACGGGAAGGGGAGCAGTACTTC. This chain joins TRBV29-1 and TRBJ2-7; a possible D gene is TRBD2 (6 bases). This CDR3 comprises 15 residues. Trimming removed 4 bases at V and 7 bases at J, with 23 bases between. Germline lookup yields CDR1 SQVTM and CDR2 ANQGSEA.

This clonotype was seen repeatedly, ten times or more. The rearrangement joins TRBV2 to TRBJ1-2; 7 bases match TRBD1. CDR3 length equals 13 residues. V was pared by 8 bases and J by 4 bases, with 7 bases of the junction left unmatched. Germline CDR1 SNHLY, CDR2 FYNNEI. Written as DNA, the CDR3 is TGTGCCAGCCAATACCCAGGGGGCTATGGCTACACCTTC. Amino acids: CASQYPGGYGYTF.

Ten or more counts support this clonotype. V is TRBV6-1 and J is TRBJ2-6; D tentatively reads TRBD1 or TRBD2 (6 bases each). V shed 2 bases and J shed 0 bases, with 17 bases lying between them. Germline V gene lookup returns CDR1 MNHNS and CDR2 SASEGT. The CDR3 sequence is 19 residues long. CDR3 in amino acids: CASSEPTGTGSSGANVLTF. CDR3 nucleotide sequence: TGTGCCAGCAGTGAACCCACAGGGACCGGGAGCTCTGGGGCCAACGTCCTGACTTTC.

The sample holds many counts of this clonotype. CDR3 bases: TGTGCCAGCAGCGGAATCTACCAAGAGACCCAGTACTTC. This sequence encodes CASSGIYQETQYF. The chain links TRBV12-3 or TRBV12-4 to TRBJ2-5, with D hard to call. V lost 6 bases and J 0 bases, leaving 8 bases between the germline ends. The CDR3 is 13 residues long.

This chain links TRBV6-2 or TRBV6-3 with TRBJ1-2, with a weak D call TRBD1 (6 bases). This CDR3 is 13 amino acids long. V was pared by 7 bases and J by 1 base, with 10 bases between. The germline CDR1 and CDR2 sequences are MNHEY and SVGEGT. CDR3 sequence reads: CASNVQGNYGYTF. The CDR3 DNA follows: TGTGCCAGCAATGTACAGGGTAACTATGGCTACACCTTC.

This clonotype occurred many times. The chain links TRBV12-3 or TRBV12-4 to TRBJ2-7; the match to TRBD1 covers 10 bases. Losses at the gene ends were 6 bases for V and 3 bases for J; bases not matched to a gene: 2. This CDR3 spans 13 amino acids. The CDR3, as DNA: TGTGCCAGCAGGTGGACAGGGGGCTACGAGCAGTACTTC. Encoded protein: CASRWTGGYEQYF.

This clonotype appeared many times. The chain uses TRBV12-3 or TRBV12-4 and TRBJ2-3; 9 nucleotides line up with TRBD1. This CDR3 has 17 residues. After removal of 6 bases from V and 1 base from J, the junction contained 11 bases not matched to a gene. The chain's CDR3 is CASRWTGAHAGTDTQYF. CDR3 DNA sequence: TGTGCCAGCAGGTGGACAGGGGCCCATGCCGGCACAGATACGCAGTATTTT.

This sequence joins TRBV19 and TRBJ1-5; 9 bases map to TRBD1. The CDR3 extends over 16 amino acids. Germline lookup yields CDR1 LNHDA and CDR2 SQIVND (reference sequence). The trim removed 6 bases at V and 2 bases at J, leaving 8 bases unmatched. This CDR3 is CASSPGTGLGNQPQHF. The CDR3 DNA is TGTGCCAGTAGCCCCGGGACAGGGCTGGGCAATCAGCCCCAGCATTTT.

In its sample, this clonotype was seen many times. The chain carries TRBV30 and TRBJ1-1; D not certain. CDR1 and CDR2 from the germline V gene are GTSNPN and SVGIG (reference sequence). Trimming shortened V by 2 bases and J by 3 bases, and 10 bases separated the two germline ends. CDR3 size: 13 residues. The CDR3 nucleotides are TGTGCCTGGAGTTATAGGCGGGACACTGAAGCTTTCTTT. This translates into CAWSYRRDTEAFF.

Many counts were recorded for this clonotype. Here the CDR3 DNA reads TGTGCCAGCAGTTACAGGGGGTTCACTTCCTACGAGCAGTACTTC. Residues: CASSYRGFTSYEQYF. The chain has TRBV28 and TRBJ2-7; TRBD1 aligns across 8 bases. V was clipped by 4 bases and J by 1 base; unmatched bases: 6. Per the germline V gene, CDR1 is MDHEN and CDR2 is SYDVKM. The CDR3 runs to 15 residues.

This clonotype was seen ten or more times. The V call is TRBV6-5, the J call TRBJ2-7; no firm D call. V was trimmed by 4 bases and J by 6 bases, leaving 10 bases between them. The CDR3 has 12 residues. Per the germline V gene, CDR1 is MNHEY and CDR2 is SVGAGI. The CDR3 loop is CASSSPAFEQYF. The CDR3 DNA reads TGTGCCAGCAGTTCCCCTGCCTTCGAGCAGTACTTC.

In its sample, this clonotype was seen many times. Written as DNA, the CDR3 is TGTGCCAGCAGTGAAGCCCTAGGGAGGGACCCAGCTTTCTTT. Translated: CASSEALGRDPAFF. This chain uses TRBV6-1 with TRBJ1-1; D may be TRBD1 (5 bases). The germline CDR1 and CDR2 sequences are MNHNS and SASEGT. Trimming took off 0 bases at V and 10 bases at J, with 15 bases between the two ends. This CDR3 comprises 14 residues.

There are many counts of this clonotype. DNA for the CDR3: TGTGCCAGCAGTTCCTCCGGGGGGGTGCAAGAGACCCAGTACTTC. Translation: CASSSSGGVQETQYF. The chain is built from TRBV6-5 and TRBJ2-5; 8 bases align to TRBD2. The CDR3 is 15 amino acids. V shed 4 bases, J shed 2 bases, and the junction held 6 bases outside the gene matches. Germline V gene lookup returns CDR1 MNHEY and CDR2 SVGAGI.

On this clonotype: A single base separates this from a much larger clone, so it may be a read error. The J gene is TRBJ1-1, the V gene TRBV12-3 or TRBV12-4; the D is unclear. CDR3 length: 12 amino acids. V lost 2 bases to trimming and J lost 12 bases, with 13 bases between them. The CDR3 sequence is CASSLTNRGTFF. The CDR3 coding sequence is TGTGCCAGCAGTTTAACGAACCGGGGAACTTTCTTT.

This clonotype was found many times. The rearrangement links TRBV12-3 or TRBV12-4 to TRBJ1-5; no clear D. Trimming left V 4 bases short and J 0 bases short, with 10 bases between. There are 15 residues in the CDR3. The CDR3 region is CASSYQQRSNQPQHF. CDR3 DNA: TGTGCCAGCAGTTATCAACAACGTAGCAATCAGCCCCAGCATTTT.

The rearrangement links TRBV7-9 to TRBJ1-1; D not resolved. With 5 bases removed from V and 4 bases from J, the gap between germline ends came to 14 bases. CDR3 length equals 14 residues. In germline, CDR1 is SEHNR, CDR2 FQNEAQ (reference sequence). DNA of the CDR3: TGTGCCAGCAGCCGAGGCTCGGGAGCCACTGAAGCTTTCTTT. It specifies CASSRGSGATEAFF.

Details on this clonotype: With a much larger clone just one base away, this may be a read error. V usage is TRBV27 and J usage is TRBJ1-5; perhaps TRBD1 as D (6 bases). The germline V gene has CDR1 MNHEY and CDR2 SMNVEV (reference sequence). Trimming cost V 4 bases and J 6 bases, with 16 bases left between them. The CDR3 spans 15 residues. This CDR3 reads CASSWTEGAGQPQHF. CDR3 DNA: TGTGCCAGCAGTTGGACAGAGGGCGCGGGTCAGCCCCAGCATTTT.

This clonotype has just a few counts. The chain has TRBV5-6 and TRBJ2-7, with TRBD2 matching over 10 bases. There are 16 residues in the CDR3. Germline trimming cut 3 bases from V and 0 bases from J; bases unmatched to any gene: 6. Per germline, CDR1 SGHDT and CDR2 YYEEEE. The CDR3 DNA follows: TGTGCCAGCAGCTCGCCGGGACTAGCGAGCTCCTACGAGCAGTACTTC. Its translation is CASSSPGLASSYEQYF.